The 27 T cell receptor beta chains below all came from one sample that was sequenced in a study of cytotoxic CD8 clonotypes in ibrutinib-treated CLL. Generated by immunoSEQ multiplex PCR, the TCRdb table keeps only in-frame clones and is missing some. The sample comprises tens of thousands of clones, 55% to 75% of which are singletons, and about 13% rests with the top ten. Sequencing used PBMCs, obtained after 12 months of ibrutinib treatment. The source is a human donor with chronic lymphocytic leukemia.

This clone came up a few times. The chain employs TRBV2 and TRBJ2-2; D remains ambiguous. Between the trimmed V and J ends, which lost 4 bases and 8 bases, there was a span of 11 bases. The CDR3 is made up of 13 amino acids. CDR1 SNHLY and CDR2 FYNNEI come from the germline V gene. Here the CDR3 DNA reads TGTGCCAGCAGTGTCCTACCCGAGGGGGAGCTGTTTTTT. Protein: CASSVLPEGELFF.

The chain is built from TRBV10-1 and TRBJ2-5; either TRBD1 or TRBD2 may supply D (5 bases each). The V gene lost 2 bases and the J gene lost 1 base, with 8 bases spanning the gap. Germline V gene lookup returns CDR1 WNHNN and CDR2 SYGVQD (reference sequence). This CDR3 contains 14 residues. CDR3 loop: CASSETGTQETQYF. DNA of the CDR3: TGCGCCAGCAGTGAGACCGGGACCCAAGAGACCCAGTACTTC.

The chain couples TRBV11-2 to TRBJ2-5; D uncertain. Looked up from germline, CDR1 is SGHAT and CDR2 is FQNNGV. The CDR3 contains 13 residues. V was trimmed by 1 base and J by 1 base, leaving 4 bases between them. As DNA, the CDR3 is TGTGCCAGCAGCTTAGGGGGCCAAGAGACCCAGTACTTC. Its protein product is CASSLGGQETQYF.

The chain has TRBV27 and TRBJ2-6, with D possibly matching TRBD2 (7 bases). The ends were cut back, 6 bases at V and 0 bases at J, with 12 bases in the middle. Germline V gives CDR1 MNHEY, CDR2 SMNVEV (reference sequence). This CDR3 is built from 16 residues. Here the CDR3 DNA reads TGTGCCAGCAGGGGAGGGGGGAGCTCTGGGGCCAACGTCCTGACTTTC. Its protein product is CASRGGGSSGANVLTF.

The rearrangement links TRBV6-6 to TRBJ1-5; 7 bases agree with TRBD1. The V segment lost 7 bases and the J segment 5 bases; nucleotides outside the gene matches: 8. Germline V gene sequence: CDR1 MNHNY, CDR2 SVGAGI (reference sequence). CDR3 length: 14 residues. The CDR3 spells CASNKDRVDQPQHF. The CDR3 bases are TGTGCCAGCAATAAAGACAGGGTCGATCAGCCCCAGCATTTT.

This clone occurred a few times. The rearrangement links TRBV7-9 to TRBJ1-2; 8 bases line up with TRBD1. V shed 4 bases and J 7 bases; nucleotides not matched to a gene: 14. Germline V CDR1 and CDR2: SEHNR, FQNEAQ (reference sequence). The CDR3 is 16 amino acids. The CDR3 spells CASSSTPDRANSGYTF. The CDR3 DNA reads as TGTGCCAGCAGCTCAACCCCGGACAGGGCTAATTCTGGCTACACCTTC.

This rearrangement joins TRBV29-1 to TRBJ2-7; TRBD2 matches at 8 bases. The germline V gene encodes CDR1 SQVTM and CDR2 ANQGSEA. CDR3 length: 14 amino acids. V trimming: 5 bases; J trimming: 3 bases; junction bases outside the gene matches: 9. CDR3 sequence: CSVMGLGLDYEQYF. The CDR3 bases are TGCAGCGTTATGGGGCTGGGACTAGACTACGAGCAGTACTTC.

This chain links TRBV9 with TRBJ1-3, with 7 bases lining up with TRBD1. Trimming took 3 bases from V and 4 from J; bases not matched to a gene: 4. This CDR3 has 14 amino acids. Germline CDR1 reads SGDLS; CDR2 reads YYNGEE. The CDR3 sequence: CASSDRGQGNTIYF. CDR3 bases: TGTGCCAGCAGCGACAGGGGCCAAGGAAACACCATATATTTT.

This clone is a singleton in its sample. The rearrangement uses TRBV11-2 and TRBJ2-1; TRBD2 matches 13 bases. J gave up 3 bases and V 1 base, and 3 bases lay outside the gene matches. CDR1 and CDR2 (germline): SGHAT, FQNNGV. The CDR3 totals 17 residues. For the CDR3, the DNA is TGTGCCAGCAGCTTAGGGACTAGCGGGAGAAGCTACAATGAGCAGTTCTTC. It encodes CASSLGTSGRSYNEQFF. Supplemented by reference TRBV11-2 and TRBJ2-1, the full variable domain reads EAGVAQSPRYKIIEKRQSVAFWCNPISGHATLYWYQQILGQGPKLLIQFQNNGVVDDSQLPKDRFSAERLKGVDSTLKIQPAKLEDSAVYLCASSLGTSGRSYNEQFFGPGTRLTVL.

In this sample, this clone turned up once. The V call is TRBV10-3, the J call TRBJ1-4; D remains unclear. The CDR3 length is 15 residues. Trimming stripped 10 bases from V and 5 bases from J, with 20 bases between. Per the germline V gene, CDR1 is ENHRY and CDR2 is SYGVKD. The DNA for the CDR3 is TGTGCCACTCGAAGGGTAGGAGCTACGAATGAAAAACTGTTTTTT. Translating gives CATRRVGATNEKLFF.

This sequence joins TRBV5-6 and TRBJ2-7; either TRBD1 or TRBD2 may supply D (6 bases each). There are 14 residues in the CDR3. CDR1 is SGHDT, CDR2 YYEEEE, per germline. V was shortened by 5 bases and J by 3 bases, with 15 bases between the two germline ends. The CDR3 DNA reads TGTGCCAGCAGTTCCGAGGGGGGTAGCTACGAGCAGTACTTC. This translates into CASSSEGGSYEQYF.

The chain carries TRBV29-1 and TRBJ1-3; D possibly corresponds to TRBD1 (5 bases). The germline V gene has CDR1 SQVTM and CDR2 ANQGSEA. Deletions cut 7 bases from V and 1 base from J, with 14 bases between. This CDR3 contains 14 residues. CDR3 region: CSALDSTSGNTIYF. CDR3 bases: TGCAGCGCTCTCGACAGCACATCTGGAAACACCATATATTTT.

V and J are TRBV11-2 and TRBJ2-7, with 7 bases matching TRBD2. V shed 5 bases, J shed 3 bases, and the junction held 13 bases outside the gene matches. The CDR3 spans 16 residues. From germline, CDR1 is SGHAT and CDR2 FQNNGV. As DNA, the CDR3 is TGTGCCAGCAGCCCCCTGGGGGGGAGAGATTACTACGAGCAGTACTTC. Its translation is CASSPLGGRDYYEQYF.

This clone was recorded a few times. The chain employs TRBV7-6 and TRBJ2-5; 9 positions agree with TRBD1. This CDR3 comprises 17 residues. Per the germline V gene, CDR1 is SGHVS and CDR2 is FNYEAQ. J was trimmed by 5 bases and V by 2 bases; bases with no gene match: 12. This CDR3 reads CASSLRTGDLEEETQYF. The CDR3 DNA reads as TGTGCCAGCAGCTTACGGACAGGGGACCTCGAGGAGGAGACCCAGTACTTC.

This chain uses TRBV5-1 with TRBJ2-7; TRBD2 might be the D (5 bases). The CDR3 spans 15 residues. V was pared by 5 bases and J by 9 bases, with 24 bases between. Germline V gene data show CDR1 as SGHRS and CDR2 as YFSETQ. CDR3 nucleotides: TGCGCCAGCAGTTTACCAAGCCAGAGCGGATCGGGGCAGTACTTC. It yields the protein CASSLPSQSGSGQYF.

V usage is TRBV5-8 and J usage is TRBJ2-1; D unclear. CDR3 size: 13 residues. The V gene lost 3 bases and the J gene lost 2 bases, with 6 bases spanning the gap. CDR1 is SGHTS, CDR2 YDEGEE, per germline. In DNA, the CDR3 is TGTGCCAGCAGCTCTGGGGCCTACAATGAGCAGTTCTTC. Translating it yields CASSSGAYNEQFF.

The rearrangement joins TRBV4-3 to TRBJ2-7, with D possibly matching TRBD1 (5 bases). The CDR3 spans 15 residues. CDR1 is LGHNA and CDR2 is YSLEER in the germline V gene. The V gene lost 1 base and the J gene lost 4 bases, with 14 bases spanning the gap. The CDR3 DNA reads as TGCGCCAGCAGCCAAGGGGTTTGGGGCCCTTACGAGCAGTACTTC. Translation gives CASSQGVWGPYEQYF.

This clone was picked up one time. The rearrangement links TRBV4-3 to TRBJ2-3; 10 bases line up with TRBD2. The CDR3 length is 19 residues. Per the germline V gene, CDR1 is LGHNA and CDR2 is YSLEER. The V gene end was trimmed by 0 bases and the J gene end by 0 bases; junction bases not matched to a gene: 9. The CDR3 protein is CASSQDVPSGRPSTDTQYF. The CDR3 DNA follows: TGCGCCAGCAGCCAAGATGTTCCTAGCGGGAGACCTAGCACAGATACGCAGTATTTT.

This chain links TRBV12-5 with TRBJ2-5; 9 bases map to TRBD2. CDR1 and CDR2 from the germline V gene are LGHNT and FRNRAP. V trimming: 6 bases; J trimming: 9 bases; junction bases outside the gene matches: 8. This CDR3 has 13 residues. CDR3 sequence reads: CASGRLAEEAQYF. DNA of the CDR3: TGTGCTAGTGGGAGACTAGCGGAGGAGGCCCAGTACTTC.

V and J are TRBV14 and TRBJ2-5; no definite D call. This CDR3 has 13 residues. Deletions cut 5 bases from V and 3 bases from J, with 10 bases between. Germline V gene sequence: CDR1 SGHDN, CDR2 FVKESK. The CDR3 reads CASSMLAEETQYF. The DNA of the CDR3 is TGTGCCAGCAGCATGTTGGCGGAAGAGACCCAGTACTTC.

This clone was picked up a small number of times. The V and J genes are TRBV6-1 and TRBJ2-7; 9 positions agree with TRBD1. The germline gives CDR1 MNHNS, CDR2 SASEGT. The V and J ends lost 10 bases and 1 base, in that order; junction bases with no gene match: 8. This CDR3 comprises 14 residues. The CDR3 nucleotides are TGTGCCACCCAATCCGGGACAGGGTCCTACGAGCAGTACTTC. This sequence encodes CATQSGTGSYEQYF.

This rearrangement joins TRBV18 to TRBJ1-5, with D possibly being TRBD1 (5 bases). Trimming took 3 bases from V and 6 from J, leaving 18 bases between them. From germline, CDR1 is KGHSH and CDR2 LQKENI. This CDR3 has 16 amino acids. The CDR3 bases are TGTGCCAGCTCACCGGTGGGGGGTCAGGGAAGTCAGCCCCAGCATTTT. It is translated as CASSPVGGQGSQPQHF. Based on the CDR3 plus reference TRBV18 and TRBJ1-5, the full variable domain is NAGVMQNPRHLVRRRGQEARLRCSPMKGHSHVYWYRQLPEEGLKFMVYLQKENIIDESGMPKERFSAEFPKEGPSILRIQQVVRGDSAAYFCASSPVGGQGSQPQHFGDGTRLSIL.

The chain combines TRBV28 with TRBJ2-4; TRBD1 or TRBD2 may be the D gene (6 bases each). The germline V gene has CDR1 MDHEN and CDR2 SYDVKM. The CDR3 length is 15 residues. Trimming left V 2 bases short and J 2 bases short, with 10 bases between. CDR3 sequence (DNA): TGTGCCAGCAGTTTAAGGGGGGCTTCCAAAAACATTCAGTACTTC. Translation gives CASSLRGASKNIQYF. The whole variable domain, filled in from reference TRBV28 and TRBJ2-4, reads DVKVTQSSRYLVKRTGEKVFLECVQDMDHENMFWYRQDPGLGLRLIYFSYDVKMKEKGDIPEGYSVSREKKERFSLILESASTNQTSMYLCASSLRGASKNIQYFGAGTRLSVL.

The chain combines TRBV30 with TRBJ2-7; no firm D call. Looked up from germline, CDR1 is GTSNPN and CDR2 is SVGIG (reference sequence). The V end lost 2 bases, the J end lost 4 bases, and 9 bases lay between the germline ends. This CDR3 spans 12 amino acids. The CDR3 bases are TGTGCCTGGAGTAAAGGTAGTTACGAGCAGTACTTC. Translating gives CAWSKGSYEQYF.

The chain uses TRBV4-3 and TRBJ1-2, with D possibly TRBD1 on 6 matching bases. Trimming pared 0 bases from V and 4 bases from J, leaving 9 bases between. Germline lookup yields CDR1 LGHNA and CDR2 YSLEER. The CDR3 runs 14 residues. The CDR3, as DNA: TGCGCCAGCAGCCAAGACACAGGGCCCTATGGCTACACCTTC. It yields the protein CASSQDTGPYGYTF.

The chain recombines TRBV2 with TRBJ1-5, with 8 bases lining up with TRBD1. The CDR3 is 14 residues long. Germline-derived CDR1 and CDR2 are SNHLY and FYNNEI. V lost 5 bases, J lost 5 bases, and 5 bases stayed unmatched. CDR3 amino acids: CASSWQGADQPQHF. The CDR3 DNA reads as TGTGCCAGCAGTTGGCAGGGGGCGGATCAGCCCCAGCATTTT.

J is TRBJ2-1 and V is TRBV6-1; D possibly uses TRBD1 or TRBD2 (5 bases each). The CDR3 covers 14 residues. Trimming shortened V by 7 bases and J by 7 bases, and 17 bases separated the two germline ends. CDR1 is MNHNS, CDR2 SASEGT, per germline. The CDR3 reads CASIEGASRNEQFF. DNA for the CDR3: TGTGCCAGCATCGAAGGGGCTAGCCGGAATGAGCAGTTCTTC.